The TCR beta chain described here comes from a study of cytomegalovirus exposure and HLA in healthy donors. The CDR3 runs 13 residues. Per germline, CDR1 KGHSH and CDR2 LQKENI. The ends were cut back, 3 bases at V and 3 bases at J, with 8 bases in the middle. Concerning this clone itself: What it recognizes is unknown.

In the PCR, 60 Vbeta and 13 Jbeta primers were used. Authors' analysis steps: Unique TCR beta chains totaled roughly 79 million in a later count, with around 12 million of them shared. Profiling relied on immunoSEQ multiplex PCR, and the TCRdb table lists in-frame clones only, not all of them. V and J calls and clone size are as listed in that table; D and trimming were resolved from the DNA. Seen here are some 130,000 clones, roughly 76% observed once, and the top ten hold 1% to 1.5%. Study-wide findings and caveats: Earlier results showed most TCR beta V segments being productive about 87% or about 30% of the time. A missense variant in DCLRE1C was later tied to TCR beta V- and J-gene trimming.

The receptor was derived from a woman between 35 and 50 years old in good health and CMV-seronegative. This sequence joins TRBV18 and TRBJ1-1; D is unresolved. The sample comprised PBMCs. CDR3 DNA: TGTGCCAGCTCACCGGGCGTTTACACTGAAGCTTTCTTT. It yields the protein CASSPGVYTEAFF. Full variable domain (remainder filled in from reference TRBV18 and TRBJ1-1): NAGVMQNPRHLVRRRGQEARLRCSPMKGHSHVYWYRQLPEEGLKFMVYLQKENIIDESGMPKERFSAEFPKEGPSILRIQQVVRGDSAAYFCASSPGVYTEAFFGQGTRLTVV.